This T cell receptor (beta chain) was retrieved from a study of CD8+ T cells in alopecia areata. In the study overall: Tofacitinib administration to treated patients was oral, at 5 to 10 mg twice daily.

Reverse transcribed after extraction, RNA yielded cDNA as the sequencing template. Clones were sequenced by immunoSEQ multiplex PCR, and TCRdb holds only the in-frame ones, with some missing. This sample has 150,000 to 200,000 clones; roughly 63% occur once, and the top ten carry approximately 16%. The study, taken as a whole, reports: Scalp clonality dropped significantly under tofacitinib, as did expanded CD8+ top-100 clones. Higher clonality than in normal scalp was seen in lesional scalp, especially alopecia totalis/universalis.

Regarding treatment: oral pan-JAK inhibitor, 5-10 mg twice daily. Peripheral blood samples and lesional scalp punch biopsies were obtained from alopecia areata patients. The V gene lost 5 bases and the J gene lost 5 bases, with 12 bases spanning the gap. This CDR3 has 13 amino acids. Germline assignment: CDR1 MNHEY and CDR2 SVGAGI. Note on this clone: Its antigen is currently unknown.

The source of this sequence is a human donor with alopecia areata. The specimen comprised CD4+ T cells sorted from blood, sampled at approximately week 56, from a patient treated with tofacitinib. This chain links TRBV6-5 with TRBJ2-5, with D possibly being TRBD2 (5 bases). The CDR3 nucleotides read TGTGCCAGCAGTGAAGCGGTGGGGGAGACCCAGTACTTC. It codes for CASSEAVGETQYF.